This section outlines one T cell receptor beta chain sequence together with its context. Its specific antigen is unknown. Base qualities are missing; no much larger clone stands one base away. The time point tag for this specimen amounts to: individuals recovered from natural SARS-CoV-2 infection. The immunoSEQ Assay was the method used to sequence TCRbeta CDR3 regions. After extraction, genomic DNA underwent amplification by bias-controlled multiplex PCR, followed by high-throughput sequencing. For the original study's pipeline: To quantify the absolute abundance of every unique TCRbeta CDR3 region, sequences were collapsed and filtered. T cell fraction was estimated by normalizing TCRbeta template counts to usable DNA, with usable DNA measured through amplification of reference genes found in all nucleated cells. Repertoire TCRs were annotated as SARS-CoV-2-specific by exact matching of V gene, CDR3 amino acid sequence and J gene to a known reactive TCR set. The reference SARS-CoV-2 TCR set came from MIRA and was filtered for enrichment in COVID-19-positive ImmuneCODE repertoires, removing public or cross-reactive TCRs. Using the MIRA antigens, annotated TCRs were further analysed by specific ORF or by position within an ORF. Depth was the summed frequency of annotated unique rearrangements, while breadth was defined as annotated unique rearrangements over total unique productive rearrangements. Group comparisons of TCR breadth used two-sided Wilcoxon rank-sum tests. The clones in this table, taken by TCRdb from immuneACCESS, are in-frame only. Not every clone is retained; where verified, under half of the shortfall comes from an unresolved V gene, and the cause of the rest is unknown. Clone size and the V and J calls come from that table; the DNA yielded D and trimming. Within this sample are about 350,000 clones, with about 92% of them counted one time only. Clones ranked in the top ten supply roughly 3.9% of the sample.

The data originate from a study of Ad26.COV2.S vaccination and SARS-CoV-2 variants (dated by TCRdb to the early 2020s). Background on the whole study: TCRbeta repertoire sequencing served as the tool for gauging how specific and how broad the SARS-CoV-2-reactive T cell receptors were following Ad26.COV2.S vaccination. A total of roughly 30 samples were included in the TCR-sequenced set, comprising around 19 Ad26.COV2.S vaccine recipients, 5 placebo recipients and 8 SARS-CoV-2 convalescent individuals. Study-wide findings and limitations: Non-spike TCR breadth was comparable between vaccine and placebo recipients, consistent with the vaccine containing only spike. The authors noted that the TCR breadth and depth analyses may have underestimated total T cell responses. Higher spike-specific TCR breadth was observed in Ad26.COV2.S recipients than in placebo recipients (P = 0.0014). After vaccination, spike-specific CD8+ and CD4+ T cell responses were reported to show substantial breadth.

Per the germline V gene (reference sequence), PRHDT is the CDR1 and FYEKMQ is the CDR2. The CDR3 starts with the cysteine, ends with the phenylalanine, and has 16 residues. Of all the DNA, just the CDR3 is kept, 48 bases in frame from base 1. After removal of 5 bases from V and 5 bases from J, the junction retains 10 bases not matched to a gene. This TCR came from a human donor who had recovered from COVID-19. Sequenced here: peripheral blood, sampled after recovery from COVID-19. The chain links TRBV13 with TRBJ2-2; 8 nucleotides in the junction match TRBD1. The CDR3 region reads CASSPPGRTGTGELFF. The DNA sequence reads TGTGCCAGCAGCCCTCCCGGGCGGACAGGGACCGGGGAGCTGTTTTTT.